This TCR beta chain was profiled in a study of identical twins (TCRdb year 2016). With regard to the full study: To test whether fetal clonotypes persist, the study used deep sequencing on TCR alpha and beta repertoires from monozygotic twins, unrelated adults of various ages, and cord blood. To rule out contamination, the twin experiments were replicated at different times with different library preparation protocols. Paper-wide results and their limitations: Because the same donors could not be followed over many years, the conclusions relied on cross-sectional statistical analysis. Invariant T cells such as MAIT and iNKT could partly confound zero-insertion analyses, although diverse VJ usage argued against such confounding for most clonotypes. Compared with coincidental sharing between unrelated individuals, out-of-frame TCR alpha sequences shared between twins had an excess of sequences with low generation probability. The excess sharing between twins in beta out-of-frame sequences was weaker because fewer shared sequences reduced the signal-to-noise ratio. Abundant cord blood beta clonotypes carried fewer insertions; young adult naive repertoires showed a weaker similar trend, while memory repertoires showed none. Recombination models systematically underestimated out-of-frame TCR alpha sharing in monozygotic twins but agreed with sharing between unrelated individuals.

Libraries were prepared through 5' RACE. Sequencing instrument: Illumina HiSeq 2000. A universal primer binding site was added through template switching, and the final cDNA carried a unique molecular identifier so that TCR cDNA molecules could be counted accurately. Specific primers in the conserved constant-segment region were used to synthesize first-strand cDNA for the TCR alpha and beta chains. To control for contamination, every cDNA library carried two barcodes: a SMART-Mk sample barcode plus Illumina barcodes. TruSeq adapter sequences, together with Illumina sample barcodes, were added in two successive PCR steps. The Illumina HiSeq platform was used with custom primers to sequence TCR alpha and beta cDNA libraries. Turning to the authors' computational methods: Unique molecular identifiers were extracted from raw reads with MiGEC, and CDR3 positions were determined with MiXCR. Recombination models were inferred per individual with the repgenHMM and IGoR tools using an EM algorithm. The tcR package in R was used for shared clonotype analysis, with sharing normalized by the product of cloneset sizes. To study raw recombination without the effects of thymic and clonal selection, out-of-frame nonproductive sequences were analyzed. TCRdb trimmed public reads at Q25 via fastp, called clones via MiXCR and kept in-frame beta chains. For every CDR3 protein sequence, its rows merge into one entry that carries the most common genes and DNA. TCRdb, rather than the study authors, made the V and J calls. Present in this sample are nearly 900,000 distinct CDR3 sequences, 9% to 15% of which were seen just once. Of the sample, about 1.6% falls within the top ten clones.

Reading the germline V gene (reference sequence) gives CDR1 DFQATT and CDR2 SNEGSKA. The CDR3 covers 14 residues, taking in both the cysteine and the phenylalanine. Only CDR3 DNA is held: 42 bases, read in frame from base 1. The germline V end is reduced by 3 bases and the J end by 4 bases; junction bases left unmatched: 6. Every donor in the study was a healthy Caucasian. Three pairs of female monozygotic twins, all aged 18 to 29 years, made up the twin cohort. Peripheral blood mononuclear cells were used as the source from which RNA for TCR libraries was isolated. In this sample, this clonotype turned up a few times. Which antigen it targets is not known. The input lacks base qualities; no much larger clone sits a single base away. The sample was also reused in another study, on yellow fever vaccine responses in identical twins. From the second report: The T cell response to vaccination in identical twins was reported by the authors to appear partly convergent and partly personalized. The study precisely tracked vaccine-responding T cell clones in identical twins.

This receptor was taken from a woman aged 18-29 years in good health. Rearrangement joined TRBV20-1 to TRBJ2-3; 8 of the junction bases match TRBD2. The sample comprised PBMCs. This receptor has the CDR3 CSASQGSGADTQYF. The nucleotide sequence is given as TGCAGTGCTAGCCAGGGTAGCGGGGCAGATACGCAGTATTTT.